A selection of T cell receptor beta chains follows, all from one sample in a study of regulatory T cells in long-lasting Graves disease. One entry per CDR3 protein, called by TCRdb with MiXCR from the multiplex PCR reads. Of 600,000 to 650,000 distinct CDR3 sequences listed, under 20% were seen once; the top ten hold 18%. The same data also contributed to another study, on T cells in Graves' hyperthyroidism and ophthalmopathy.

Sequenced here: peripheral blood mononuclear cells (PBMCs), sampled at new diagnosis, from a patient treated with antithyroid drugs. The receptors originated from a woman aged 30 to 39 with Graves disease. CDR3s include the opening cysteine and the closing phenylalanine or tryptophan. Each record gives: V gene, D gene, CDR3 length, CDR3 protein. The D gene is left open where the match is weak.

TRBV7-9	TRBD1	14	CASSLLGTVYGYTF
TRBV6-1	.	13	CASKLLVLGEQFF
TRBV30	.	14	CAWRDDGGSEKLFF
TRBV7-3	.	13	CASSFGKGETQYF
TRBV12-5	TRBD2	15	CASGKPGLAGGEQFF
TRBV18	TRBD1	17	CASSSGTGGNSYNEQFF
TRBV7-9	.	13	CASSLGSLQPQHF
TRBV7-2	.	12	CASSLVWEEQYF
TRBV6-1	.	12	CASSQIKGPQHF
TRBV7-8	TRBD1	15	CASSLGGQGRETQYF
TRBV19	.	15	CASSIIGGLATEAFF
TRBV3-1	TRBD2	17	CASSRRTSGRVPYEQYF
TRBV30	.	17	CAWRSRMGGLSDGEAFF
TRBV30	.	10	CAFGTYGAFF
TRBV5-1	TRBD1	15	CASSSDRGGTYEQYF
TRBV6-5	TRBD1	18	CASSYSNLIGTGNGEQYF
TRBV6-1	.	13	CASSTSDTNEQFF
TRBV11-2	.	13	CASSPFVGQPQHF
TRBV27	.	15	CASSPGTRPYNEQFF
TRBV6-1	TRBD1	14	CASRPGTGTYEQYF
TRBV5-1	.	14	CASSNTGLKETQYF
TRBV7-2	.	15	CASSLEQESSYEQYF
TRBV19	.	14	CASSPGARIAEAFF
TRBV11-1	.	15	CASSTGSSGTDTQYF
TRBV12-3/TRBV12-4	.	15	CASSFRVSGYQPQHF
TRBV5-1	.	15	CASSLEGLTSTEAFF
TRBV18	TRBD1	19	CASSPLSGTGNYANYGYTF
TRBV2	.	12	CASTGLTYEQYF
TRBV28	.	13	CASSEYVGETQYF
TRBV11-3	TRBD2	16	CASSLGGGSGANVLTF
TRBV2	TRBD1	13	CASRQGAPGELFF
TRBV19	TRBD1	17	CASSFSGTGKSNYGYTF
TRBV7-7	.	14	CASSFVGGSETQYF
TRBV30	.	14	CAWSVLADTDTQYF
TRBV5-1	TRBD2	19	CASTISTPSSGPNYNEQFF
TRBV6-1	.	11	CASSPKRGQFF
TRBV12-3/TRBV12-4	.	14	CASSFRGPNTEAFF
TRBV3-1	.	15	CASSQGASWGNEQFF
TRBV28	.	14	CASSPGSGGHGYTF
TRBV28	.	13	CASSFNRADTQYF
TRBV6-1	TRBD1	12	CATRDSPEPQHF
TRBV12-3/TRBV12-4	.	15	CASSSPGRSTDTQYF
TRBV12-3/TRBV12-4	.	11	CASSRFLEQFF
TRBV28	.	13	CASVPPVNTEAFF
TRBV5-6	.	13	CASSPGPTYEQYF
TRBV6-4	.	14	CASSDSLGATEAFF
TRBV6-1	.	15	CASSVRQVNTGELFF
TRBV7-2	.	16	CASSQDLSTTTGELFF
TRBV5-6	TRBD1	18	CASGGQGLTPRYDGAQYF
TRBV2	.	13	CASSEEAAAEAFF
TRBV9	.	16	CASSGRRGVGNTEAFF
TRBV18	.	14	CASSPSTATETQYF
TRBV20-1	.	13	CSASGGISYEQYF
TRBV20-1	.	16	CSARDIGAGDNSPLHF
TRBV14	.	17	CASSPPKGTGNTGELFF
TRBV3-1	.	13	CASSQATDYGYTF